This T cell receptor (beta chain) comes out of a study of blood T cell repertoires in COVID-19. Turning to the study itself: Samples taken during acute and convalescent COVID-19 were collected in the United States, Italy and Spain. T cells, B-cell-depleted T cells, or PBMCs provided the cDNA or gDNA that served as material.

The CDR3 is 14 residues long. V lost 1 base to trimming and J lost 1 base, with 7 bases between them. Per the germline V gene, CDR1 is LNHNV and CDR2 is YYDKDF (reference sequence). The repertoire was sequenced with immunoSEQ multiplex PCR; TCRdb's copy has only in-frame clones and lacks some. The sample records about 61,000 clones, 85% being singletons. This clone has just one count. The chain combines TRBV15 with TRBJ1-1, with D perhaps matching TRBD1 (5 bases). The sequence derives from a man between 65 and 85 years old with acute or convalescent COVID-19. Sequencing was performed on peripheral blood. The CDR3 protein is CATSRVGGNTEAFF. CDR3 coding DNA: TGTGCCACCAGCAGAGTGGGGGGGAACACTGAAGCTTTCTTT.